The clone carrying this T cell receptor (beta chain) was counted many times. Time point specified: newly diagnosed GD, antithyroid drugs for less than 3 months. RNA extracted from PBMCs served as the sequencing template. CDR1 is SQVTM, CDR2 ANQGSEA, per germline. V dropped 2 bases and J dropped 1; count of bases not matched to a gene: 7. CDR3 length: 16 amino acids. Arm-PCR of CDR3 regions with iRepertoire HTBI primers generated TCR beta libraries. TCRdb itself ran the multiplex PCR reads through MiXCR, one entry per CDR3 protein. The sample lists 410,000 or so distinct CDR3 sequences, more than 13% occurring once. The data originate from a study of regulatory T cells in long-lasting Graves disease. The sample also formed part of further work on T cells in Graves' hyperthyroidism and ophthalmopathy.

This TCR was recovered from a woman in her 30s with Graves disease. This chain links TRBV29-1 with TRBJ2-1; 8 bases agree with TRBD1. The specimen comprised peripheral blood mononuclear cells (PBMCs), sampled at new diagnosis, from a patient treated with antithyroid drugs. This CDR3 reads CSVESDRGVSYNEQFF. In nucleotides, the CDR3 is TGCAGCGTTGAATCCGACAGGGGCGTATCCTACAATGAGCAGTTCTTC.